This T cell receptor beta chain was sequenced for a study of T cells in localized non-small cell lung cancer. Notes on this clone: Its antigen is as yet unknown.

The germline V and J ends were trimmed by 4 bases and 3 bases, with 8 bases remaining between them. CDR3 size: 13 residues. From germline, CDR1 is ENHRY and CDR2 SYGVKD. Libraries were prepared by immunoSEQ multiplex PCR; TCRdb keeps only in-frame clonotypes and omits some of them. In the table there are around 35,000 clones, approximately 89% of which are singletons. Study findings and constraints: Uninvolved neighboring lung showed the greatest T cell clonality, exceeding tumor. One tumor region alone was sequenced, and heterogeneity therefore remains possible.

This clonotype originated in a female donor older than 55 with stage II lung adenocarcinoma. The starting material was peripheral blood mononuclear cells, obtained before any cancer treatment. The rearrangement links TRBV10-3 to TRBJ2-3, with no clear D. CDR3 sequence: CAISVGTTDTQYF. DNA of the CDR3: TGTGCCATCAGTGTGGGAACTACAGATACGCAGTATTTT.